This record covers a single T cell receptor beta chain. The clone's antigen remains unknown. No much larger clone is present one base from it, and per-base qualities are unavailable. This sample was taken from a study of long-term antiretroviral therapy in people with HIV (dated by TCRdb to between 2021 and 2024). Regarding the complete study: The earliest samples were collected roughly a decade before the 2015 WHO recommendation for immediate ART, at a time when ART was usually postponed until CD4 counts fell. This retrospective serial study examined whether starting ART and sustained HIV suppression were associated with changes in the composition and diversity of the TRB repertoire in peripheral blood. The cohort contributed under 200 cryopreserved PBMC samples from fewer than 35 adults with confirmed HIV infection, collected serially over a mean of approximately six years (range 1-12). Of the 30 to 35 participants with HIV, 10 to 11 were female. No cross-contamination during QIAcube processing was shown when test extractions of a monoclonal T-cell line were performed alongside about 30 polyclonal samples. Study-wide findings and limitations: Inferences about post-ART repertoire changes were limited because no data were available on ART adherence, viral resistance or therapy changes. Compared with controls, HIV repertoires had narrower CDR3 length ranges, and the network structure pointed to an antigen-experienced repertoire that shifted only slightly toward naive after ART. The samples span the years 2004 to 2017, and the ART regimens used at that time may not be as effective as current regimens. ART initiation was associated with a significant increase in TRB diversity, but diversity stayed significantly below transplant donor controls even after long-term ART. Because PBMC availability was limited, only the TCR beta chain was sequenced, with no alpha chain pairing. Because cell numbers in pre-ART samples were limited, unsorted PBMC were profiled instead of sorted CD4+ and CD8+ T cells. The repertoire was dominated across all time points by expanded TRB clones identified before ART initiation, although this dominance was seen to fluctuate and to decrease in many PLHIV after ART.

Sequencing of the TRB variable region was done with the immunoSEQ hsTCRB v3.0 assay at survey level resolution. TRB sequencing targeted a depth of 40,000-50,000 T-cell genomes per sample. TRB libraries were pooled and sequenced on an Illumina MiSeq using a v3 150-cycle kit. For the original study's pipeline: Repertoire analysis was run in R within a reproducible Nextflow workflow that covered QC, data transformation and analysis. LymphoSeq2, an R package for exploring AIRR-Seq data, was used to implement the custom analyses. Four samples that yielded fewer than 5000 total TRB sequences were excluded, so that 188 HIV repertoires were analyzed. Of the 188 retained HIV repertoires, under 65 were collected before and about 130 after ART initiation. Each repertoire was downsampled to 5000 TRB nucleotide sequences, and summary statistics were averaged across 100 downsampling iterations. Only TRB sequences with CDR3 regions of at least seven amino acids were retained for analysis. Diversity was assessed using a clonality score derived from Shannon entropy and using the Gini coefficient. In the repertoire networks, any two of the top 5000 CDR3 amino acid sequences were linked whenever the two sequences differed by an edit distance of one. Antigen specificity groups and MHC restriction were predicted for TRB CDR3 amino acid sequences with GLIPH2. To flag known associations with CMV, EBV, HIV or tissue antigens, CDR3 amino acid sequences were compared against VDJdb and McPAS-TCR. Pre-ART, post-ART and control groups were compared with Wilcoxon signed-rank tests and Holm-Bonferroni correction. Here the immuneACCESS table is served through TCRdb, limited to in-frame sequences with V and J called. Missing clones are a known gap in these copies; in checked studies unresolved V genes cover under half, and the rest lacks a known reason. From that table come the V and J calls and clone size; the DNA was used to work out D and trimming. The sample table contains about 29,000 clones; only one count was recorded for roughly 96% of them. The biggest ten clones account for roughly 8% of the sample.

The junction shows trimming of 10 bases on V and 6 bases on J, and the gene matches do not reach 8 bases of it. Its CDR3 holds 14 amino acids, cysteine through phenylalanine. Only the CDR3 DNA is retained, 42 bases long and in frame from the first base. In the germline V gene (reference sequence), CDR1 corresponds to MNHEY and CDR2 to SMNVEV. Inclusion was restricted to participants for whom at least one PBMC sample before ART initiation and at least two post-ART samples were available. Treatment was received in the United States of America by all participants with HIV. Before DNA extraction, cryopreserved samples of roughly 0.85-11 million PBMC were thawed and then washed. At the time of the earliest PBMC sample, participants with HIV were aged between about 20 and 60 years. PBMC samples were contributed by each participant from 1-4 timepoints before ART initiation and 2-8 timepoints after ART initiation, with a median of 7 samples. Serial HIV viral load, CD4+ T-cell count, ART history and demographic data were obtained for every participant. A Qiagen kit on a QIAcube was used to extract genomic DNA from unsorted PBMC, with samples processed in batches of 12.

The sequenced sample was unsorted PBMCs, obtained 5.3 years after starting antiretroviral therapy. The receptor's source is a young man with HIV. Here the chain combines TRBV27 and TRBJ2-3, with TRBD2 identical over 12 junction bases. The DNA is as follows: TGTGCCACTAGGACTAGCGGGACGCTGGATACGCAGTATTTT. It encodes CATRTSGTLDTQYF.